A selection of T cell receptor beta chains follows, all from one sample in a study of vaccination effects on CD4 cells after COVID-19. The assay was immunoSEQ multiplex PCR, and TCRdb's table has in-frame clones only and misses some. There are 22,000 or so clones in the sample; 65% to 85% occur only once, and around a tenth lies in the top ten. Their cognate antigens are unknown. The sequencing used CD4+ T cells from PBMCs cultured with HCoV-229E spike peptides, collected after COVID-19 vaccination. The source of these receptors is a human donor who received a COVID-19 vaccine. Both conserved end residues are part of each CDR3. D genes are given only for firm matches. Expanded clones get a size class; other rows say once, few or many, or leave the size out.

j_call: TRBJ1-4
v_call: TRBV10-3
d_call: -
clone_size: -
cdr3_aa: CAISELGVEGNEKLFF
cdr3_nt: TGTGCCATCAGTGAGCTGGGGGTAGAAGGGAATGAAAAACTGTTTTTT

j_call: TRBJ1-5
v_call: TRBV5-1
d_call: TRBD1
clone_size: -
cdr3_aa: CASSLPPGQGNQPQHF
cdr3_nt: TGCGCCAGCAGCTTACCCCCGGGACAGGGAAATCAGCCCCAGCATTTT

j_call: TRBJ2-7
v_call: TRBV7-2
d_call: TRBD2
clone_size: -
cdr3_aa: CASSQSGGSSYEQYF
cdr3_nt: TGTGCCAGCAGCCAAAGCGGGGGGAGCTCCTACGAGCAGTACTTC

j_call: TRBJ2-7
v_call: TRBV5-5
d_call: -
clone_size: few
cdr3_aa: CASSFLGAAYEQYF
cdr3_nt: TGTGCCAGCAGCTTTCTGGGAGCAGCCTACGAGCAGTACTTC

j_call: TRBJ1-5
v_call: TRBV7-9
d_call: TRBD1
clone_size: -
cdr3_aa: CASSLGQGGQPQHF
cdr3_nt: TGTGCCAGCAGCTTAGGACAGGGGGGCCAGCCCCAGCATTTT

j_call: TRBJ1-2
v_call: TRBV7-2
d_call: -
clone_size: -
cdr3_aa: CASSLSQEENYGYTF
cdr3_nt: TGTGCCAGCAGCTTATCCCAGGAAGAGAACTATGGCTACACCTTC

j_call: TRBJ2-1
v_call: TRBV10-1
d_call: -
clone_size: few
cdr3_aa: CASSRPSSYEQFF
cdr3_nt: TGCGCCAGCAGTAGACCTAGCTCCTATGAGCAGTTCTTC

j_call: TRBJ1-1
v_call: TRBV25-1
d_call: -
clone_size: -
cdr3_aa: CASSPFGEVNTEAFF
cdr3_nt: TGTGCCAGCAGTCCTTTCGGGGAAGTGAACACTGAAGCTTTCTTT

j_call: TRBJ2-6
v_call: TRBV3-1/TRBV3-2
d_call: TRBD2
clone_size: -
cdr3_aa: CASSPGLAGAGANVLTF
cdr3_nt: TGTGCCAGCAGCCCGGGACTAGCGGGAGCTGGGGCCAACGTCCTGACTTTC

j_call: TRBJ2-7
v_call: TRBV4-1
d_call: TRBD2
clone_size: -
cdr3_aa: CASSQRTSGTTTGYEQYF
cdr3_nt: TGCGCCAGCAGCCAACGGACTAGCGGAACAACCACCGGGTACGAGCAGTACTTC

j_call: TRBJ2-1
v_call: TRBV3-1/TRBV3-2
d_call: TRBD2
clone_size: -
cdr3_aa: CASRPTLAGGEAGSYNEQFF
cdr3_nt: TGTGCCAGCAGGCCGACGTTAGCGGGGGGAGAGGCAGGGTCCTACAATGAGCAGTTCTTC

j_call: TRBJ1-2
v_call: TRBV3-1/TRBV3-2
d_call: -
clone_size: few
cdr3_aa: CASSLENKRCYTF
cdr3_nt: TGTGCCAGCAGCCTTGAAAACAAGCGGTGCTACACCTTC

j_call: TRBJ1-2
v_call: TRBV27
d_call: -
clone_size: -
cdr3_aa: CASRRKYGYTF
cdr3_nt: TGTGCCAGCAGGAGAAAGTATGGCTACACCTTC

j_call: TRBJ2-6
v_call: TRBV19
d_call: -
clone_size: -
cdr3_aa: CASSIQVGTGANVLTF
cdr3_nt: TGTGCCAGTAGTATCCAGGTGGGCACTGGGGCCAACGTCCTGACTTTC